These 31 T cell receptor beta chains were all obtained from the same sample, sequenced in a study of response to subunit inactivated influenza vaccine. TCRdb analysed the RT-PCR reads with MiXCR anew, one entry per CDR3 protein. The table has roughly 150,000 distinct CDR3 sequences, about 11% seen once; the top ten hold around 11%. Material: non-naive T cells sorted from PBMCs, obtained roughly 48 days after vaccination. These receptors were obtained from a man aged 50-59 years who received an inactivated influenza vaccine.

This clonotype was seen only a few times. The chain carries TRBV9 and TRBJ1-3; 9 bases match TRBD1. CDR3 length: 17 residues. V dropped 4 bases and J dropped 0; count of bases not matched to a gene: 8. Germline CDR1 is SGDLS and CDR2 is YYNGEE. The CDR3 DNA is TGTGCCAGCAGCCCCCGGACAGGGGCTGGCTCTGGAAACACCATATATTTT. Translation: CASSPRTGAGSGNTIYF.

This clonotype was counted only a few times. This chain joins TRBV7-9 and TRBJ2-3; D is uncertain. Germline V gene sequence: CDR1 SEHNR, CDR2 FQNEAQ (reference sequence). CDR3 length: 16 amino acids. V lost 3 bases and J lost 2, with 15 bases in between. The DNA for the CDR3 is TGTGCCAGCAGCTTTTCTGTATCAAGCGCCACAGATACGCAGTATTTT. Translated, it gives CASSFSVSSATDTQYF.

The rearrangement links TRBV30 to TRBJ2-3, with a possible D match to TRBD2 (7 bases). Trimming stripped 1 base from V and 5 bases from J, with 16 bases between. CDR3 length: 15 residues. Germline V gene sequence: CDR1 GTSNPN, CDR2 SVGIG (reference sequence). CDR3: CAWSEVGGRGDTQYF. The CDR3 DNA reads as TGTGCCTGGAGTGAGGTGGGGGGGCGAGGAGATACGCAGTATTTT. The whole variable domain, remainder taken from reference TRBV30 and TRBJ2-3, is SQTIHQWPATLVQPVGSPLSLECTVEGTSNPNLYWYRQAAGRGLQLLFYSVGIGQISSEVPQNLSASRPQDRQFILSSKKLLLSDSGFYLCAWSEVGGRGDTQYFGPGTRLTVL.

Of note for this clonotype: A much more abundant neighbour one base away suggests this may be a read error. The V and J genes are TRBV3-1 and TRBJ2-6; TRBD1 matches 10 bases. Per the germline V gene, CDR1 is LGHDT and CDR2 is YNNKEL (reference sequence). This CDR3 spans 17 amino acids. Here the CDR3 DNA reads TGTGCCTGCAGCCAAGGGACAGGGGTTGCTGGGGCCAACGTCCTGACTTTC. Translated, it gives CACSQGTGVAGANVLTF.

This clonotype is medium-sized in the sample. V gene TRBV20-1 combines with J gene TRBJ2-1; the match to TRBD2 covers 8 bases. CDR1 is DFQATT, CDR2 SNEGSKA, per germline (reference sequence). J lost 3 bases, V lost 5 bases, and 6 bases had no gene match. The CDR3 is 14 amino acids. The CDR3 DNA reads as TGCAGTGCTGTACCGGGACTAGACTACAATGAGCAGTTCTTC. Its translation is CSAVPGLDYNEQFF.

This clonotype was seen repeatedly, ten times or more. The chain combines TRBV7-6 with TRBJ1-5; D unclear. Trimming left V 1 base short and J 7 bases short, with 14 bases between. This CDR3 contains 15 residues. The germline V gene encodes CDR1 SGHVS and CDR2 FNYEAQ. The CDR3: CASSLGKGSRQPQHF. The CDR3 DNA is TGTGCCAGCAGCTTAGGTAAAGGTTCAAGACAGCCCCAGCATTTT.

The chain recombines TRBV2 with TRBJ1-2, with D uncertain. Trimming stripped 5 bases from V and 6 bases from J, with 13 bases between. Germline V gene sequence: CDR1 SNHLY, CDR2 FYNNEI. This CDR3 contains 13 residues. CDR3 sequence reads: CASSTTAWDGYTF. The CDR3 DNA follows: TGTGCCAGCAGTACGACTGCATGGGATGGCTACACCTTC.

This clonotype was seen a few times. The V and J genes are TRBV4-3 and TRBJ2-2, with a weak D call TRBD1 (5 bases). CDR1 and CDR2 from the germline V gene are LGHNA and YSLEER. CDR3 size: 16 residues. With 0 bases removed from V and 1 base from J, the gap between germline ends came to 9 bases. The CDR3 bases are TGCGCCAGCAGCCAAGATTCCCAGGGGAACACCGGGGAGCTGTTTTTT. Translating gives CASSQDSQGNTGELFF.

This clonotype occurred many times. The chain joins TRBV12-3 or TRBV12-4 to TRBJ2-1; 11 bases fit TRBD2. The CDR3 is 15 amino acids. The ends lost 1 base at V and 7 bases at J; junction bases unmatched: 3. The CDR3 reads CASSLVAGGLNEQFF. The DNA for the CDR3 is TGTGCCAGCAGTTTAGTAGCGGGAGGGCTGAATGAGCAGTTCTTC.

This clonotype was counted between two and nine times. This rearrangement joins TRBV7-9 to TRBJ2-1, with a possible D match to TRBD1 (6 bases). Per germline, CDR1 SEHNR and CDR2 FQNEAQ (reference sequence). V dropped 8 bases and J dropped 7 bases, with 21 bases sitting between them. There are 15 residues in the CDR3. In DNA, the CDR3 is TGTGCCAGCGGACCACTAGGGGGAGTTGTGAATGAGCAGTTCTTC. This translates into CASGPLGGVVNEQFF.

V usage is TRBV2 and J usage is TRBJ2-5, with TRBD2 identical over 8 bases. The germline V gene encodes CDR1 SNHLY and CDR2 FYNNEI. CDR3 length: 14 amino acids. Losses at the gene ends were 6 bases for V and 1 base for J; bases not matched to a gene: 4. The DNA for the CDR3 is TGTGCCAGCAGCCGGCGGGAGGTCCAAGAGACCCAGTACTTC. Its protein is CASSRREVQETQYF.

The CDR3 DNA reads as TGTGCCAGCAGTTTGGTTCAAGGTAGGCACGATCAGCCCCAGCATTTT. Translating it yields CASSLVQGRHDQPQHF. The rearrangement links TRBV28 to TRBJ1-5; D ambiguous. This CDR3 has 16 amino acids. The germline CDR1 and CDR2 sequences are MDHEN and SYDVKM. V lost 3 bases and J 5 bases, leaving 17 bases between the germline ends.

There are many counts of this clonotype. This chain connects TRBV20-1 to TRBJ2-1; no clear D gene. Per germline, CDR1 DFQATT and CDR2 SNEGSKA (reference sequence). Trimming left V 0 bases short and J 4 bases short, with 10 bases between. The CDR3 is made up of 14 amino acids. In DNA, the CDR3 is TGCAGTGCTAGAGATCGACTGCAGTACAATGAGCAGTTCTTC. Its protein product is CSARDRLQYNEQFF.

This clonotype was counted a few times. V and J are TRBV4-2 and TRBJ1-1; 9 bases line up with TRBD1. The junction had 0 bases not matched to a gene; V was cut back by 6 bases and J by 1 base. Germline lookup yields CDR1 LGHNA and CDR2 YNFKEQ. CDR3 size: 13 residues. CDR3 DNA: TGTGCCAGCAGGGACAGGGGGAACACTGAAGCTTTCTTT. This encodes CASRDRGNTEAFF.

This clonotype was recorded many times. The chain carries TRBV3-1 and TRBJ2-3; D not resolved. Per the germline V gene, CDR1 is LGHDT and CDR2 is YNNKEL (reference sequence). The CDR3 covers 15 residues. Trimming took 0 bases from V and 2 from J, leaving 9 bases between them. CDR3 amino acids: CASSQDPGDTDTQYF. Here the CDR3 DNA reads TGTGCCAGCAGCCAAGATCCAGGCGACACAGATACGCAGTATTTT.

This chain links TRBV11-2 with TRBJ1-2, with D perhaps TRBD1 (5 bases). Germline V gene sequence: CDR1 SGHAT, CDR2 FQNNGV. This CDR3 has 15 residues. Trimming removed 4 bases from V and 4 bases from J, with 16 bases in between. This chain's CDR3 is CASSSTLEGAYGYTF. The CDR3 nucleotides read TGTGCCAGCAGCTCGACACTCGAAGGGGCCTATGGCTACACCTTC.

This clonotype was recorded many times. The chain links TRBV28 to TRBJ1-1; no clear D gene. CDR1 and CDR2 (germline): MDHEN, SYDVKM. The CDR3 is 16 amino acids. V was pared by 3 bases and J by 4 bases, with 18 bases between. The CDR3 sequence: CASSFITFAKSTEAFF. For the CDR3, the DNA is TGTGCCAGCAGTTTCATCACTTTCGCGAAGAGCACTGAAGCTTTCTTT.

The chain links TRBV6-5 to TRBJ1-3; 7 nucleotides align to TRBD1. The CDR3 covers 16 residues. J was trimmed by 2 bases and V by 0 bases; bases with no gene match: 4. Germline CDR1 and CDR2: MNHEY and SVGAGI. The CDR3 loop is CASSYSLTGTGNTIYF. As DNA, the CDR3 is TGTGCCAGCAGTTACTCTTTGACAGGGACTGGAAACACCATATATTTT.

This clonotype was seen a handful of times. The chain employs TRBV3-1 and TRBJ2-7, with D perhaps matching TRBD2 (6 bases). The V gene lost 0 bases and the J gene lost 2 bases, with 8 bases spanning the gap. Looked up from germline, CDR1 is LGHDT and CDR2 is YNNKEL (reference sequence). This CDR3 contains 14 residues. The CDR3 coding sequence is TGTGCCAGCAGCCAAGACGCGGGAACCTACGAGCAGTACTTC. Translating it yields CASSQDAGTYEQYF.

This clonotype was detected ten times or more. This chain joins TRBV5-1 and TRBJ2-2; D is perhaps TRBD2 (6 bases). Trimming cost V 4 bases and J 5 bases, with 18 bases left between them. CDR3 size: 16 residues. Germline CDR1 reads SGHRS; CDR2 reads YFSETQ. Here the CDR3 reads CASSAGTAYQTGELFF. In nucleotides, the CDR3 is TGCGCCAGCAGCGCGGGGACGGCGTACCAGACCGGGGAGCTGTTTTTT.

The CDR3 DNA reads TGTGCCAGCAGCCCCCCCGGACGCGAGCAGTACTTC. The encoded protein is CASSPPGREQYF. This rearrangement joins TRBV7-2 to TRBJ2-7; no firm D call. CDR1 and CDR2 from the germline V gene are SGHTA and FQGNSA. V was pared by 5 bases and J by 6 bases, with 11 bases between. The CDR3 sequence is 12 residues long. Full variable domain (missing parts from reference TRBV7-2 and TRBJ2-7): GAGVSQSPSNKVTEKGKDVELRCDPISGHTALYWYRQSLGQGLEFLIYFQGNSAPDKSGLPSDRFSAERTGGSVSTLTIQRTQQEDSAVYLCASSPPGREQYFGPGTRLTVT.

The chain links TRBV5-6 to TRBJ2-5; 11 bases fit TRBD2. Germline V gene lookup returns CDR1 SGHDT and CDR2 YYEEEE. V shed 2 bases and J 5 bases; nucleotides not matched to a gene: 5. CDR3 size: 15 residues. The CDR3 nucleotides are TGTGCCAGCAGCTTTAGCGGGGGGGCCTTGGAGACCCAGTACTTC. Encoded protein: CASSFSGGALETQYF.

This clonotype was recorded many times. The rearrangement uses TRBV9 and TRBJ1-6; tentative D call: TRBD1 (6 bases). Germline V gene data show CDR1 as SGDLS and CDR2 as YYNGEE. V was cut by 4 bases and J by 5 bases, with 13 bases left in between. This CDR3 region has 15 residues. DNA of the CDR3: TGTGCCAGCAGCCCACCGACAGGCAATAATTCACCCCTCCACTTT. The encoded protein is CASSPPTGNNSPLHF. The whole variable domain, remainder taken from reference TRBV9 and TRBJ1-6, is DSGVTQTPKHLITATGQRVTLRCSPRSGDLSVYWYQQSLDQGLQFLIQYYNGEERAKGNILERFSAQQFPDLHSELNLSSLELGDSALYFCASSPPTGNNSPLHFGNGTRLTVT.

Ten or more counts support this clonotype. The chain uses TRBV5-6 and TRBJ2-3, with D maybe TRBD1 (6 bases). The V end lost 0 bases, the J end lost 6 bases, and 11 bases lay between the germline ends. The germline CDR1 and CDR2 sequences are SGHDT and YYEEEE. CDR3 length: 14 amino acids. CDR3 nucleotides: TGTGCCAGCAGCTTGGGGCCAGGGGCGGATACGCAGTATTTT. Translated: CASSLGPGADTQYF.

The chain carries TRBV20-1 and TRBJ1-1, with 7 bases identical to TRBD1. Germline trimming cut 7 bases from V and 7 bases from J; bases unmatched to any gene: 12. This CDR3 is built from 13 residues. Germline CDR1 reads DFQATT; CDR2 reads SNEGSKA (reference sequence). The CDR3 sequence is CSVTPGTVYEAFF. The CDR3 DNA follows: TGCAGTGTTACGCCCGGGACAGTCTATGAAGCTTTCTTT.

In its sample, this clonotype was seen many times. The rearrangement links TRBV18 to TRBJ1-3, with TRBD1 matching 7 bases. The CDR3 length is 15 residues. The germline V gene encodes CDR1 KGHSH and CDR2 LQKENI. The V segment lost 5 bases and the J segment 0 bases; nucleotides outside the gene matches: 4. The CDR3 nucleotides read TGTGCCAGCTCATCGGACAGGTCCTCTGGAAACACCATATATTTT. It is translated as CASSSDRSSGNTIYF.

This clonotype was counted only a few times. The CDR3 coding sequence is TGTGCCAGCAGCTTGACAGAGAGCTCCTACGAGCAGTACTTC. Encoded protein: CASSLTESSYEQYF. The rearrangement links TRBV7-6 to TRBJ2-7; possible D gene TRBD1, 5 bases. The CDR3 has 14 residues. Germline CDR1 and CDR2: SGHVS and FNYEAQ. V was clipped by 3 bases and J by 0 bases, with 9 bases between them.

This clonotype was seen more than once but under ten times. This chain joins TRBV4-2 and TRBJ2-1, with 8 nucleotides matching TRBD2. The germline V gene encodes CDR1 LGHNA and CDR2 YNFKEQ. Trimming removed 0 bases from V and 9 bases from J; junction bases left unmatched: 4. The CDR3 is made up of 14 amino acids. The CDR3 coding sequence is TGTGCCAGCAGCCAAGATCCAGCGGGAGTTGAGCAGTTCTTC. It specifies CASSQDPAGVEQFF.

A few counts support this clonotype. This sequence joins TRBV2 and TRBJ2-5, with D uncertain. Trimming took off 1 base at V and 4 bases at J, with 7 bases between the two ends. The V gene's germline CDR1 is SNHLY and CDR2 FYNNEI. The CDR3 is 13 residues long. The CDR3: CASSEERRETQYF. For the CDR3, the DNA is TGTGCCAGCAGTGAAGAGAGGAGAGAGACCCAGTACTTC.

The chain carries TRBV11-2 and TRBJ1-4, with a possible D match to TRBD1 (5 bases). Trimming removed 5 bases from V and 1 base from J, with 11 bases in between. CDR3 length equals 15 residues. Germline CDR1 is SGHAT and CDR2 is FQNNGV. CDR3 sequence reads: CASSPTGVTNEKLFF. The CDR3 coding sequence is TGTGCCAGCAGCCCGACGGGGGTAACTAATGAAAAACTGTTTTTT.

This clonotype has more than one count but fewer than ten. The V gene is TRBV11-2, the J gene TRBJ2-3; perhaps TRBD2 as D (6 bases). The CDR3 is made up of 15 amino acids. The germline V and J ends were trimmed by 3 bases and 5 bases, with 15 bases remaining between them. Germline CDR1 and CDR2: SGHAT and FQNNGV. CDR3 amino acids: CASSLQAPGRDTQYF. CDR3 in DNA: TGTGCCAGCAGCTTGCAGGCCCCCGGGAGAGATACGCAGTATTTT.